Below, 23 T cell receptor beta chains from the same sample are listed, as sequenced in a study of blood T cell repertoires in COVID-19 (TCRdb year 2020). Libraries were constructed by the immunoSEQ multiplex PCR assay. What TCRdb holds here is the immuneACCESS table cut down to in-frame rearrangements. Part of the clones is not present; checked against another copy, under half of the missing clones reflect an unresolved V gene, and the others are unexplained. The sample data list 250,000 to 300,000 clones, and 70% to 90% of these were observed just once. The ten biggest clones cover about 4.5% of the sample. The sample comprised peripheral blood. All receptors derive from a man in his 60s who had recovered from COVID-19.

The chain is built from TRBV5-1 and TRBJ1-2, with 9 bases matching TRBD1. The trim removed 4 bases at V and 4 bases at J, leaving 8 bases unmatched. CDR1 and CDR2 (germline): SGHRS, YFSETQ. The CDR3 sequence is 15 residues long. This chain's CDR3 is CASSETGGIGYGYTF. In nucleotides, the CDR3 is TGCGCCAGCAGCGAAACAGGGGGCATTGGCTATGGCTACACCTTC.

This rearrangement joins TRBV5-1 to TRBJ2-3; D perhaps matches TRBD2 (5 bases). V shed 4 bases and J shed 1 base, with 13 bases lying between them. Germline CDR1 is SGHRS and CDR2 is YFSETQ. The CDR3 runs to 15 residues. DNA of the CDR3: TGCGCCAGCAGCAGGGCAGCGGTGGGCACAGATACGCAGTATTTT. It is translated as CASSRAAVGTDTQYF. Full variable domain (remainder filled in from reference TRBV5-1 and TRBJ2-3): KAGVTQTPRYLIKTRGQQVTLSCSPISGHRSVSWYQQTPGQGLQFLFEYFSETQRNKGNFPGRFSGRQFSNSRSEMNVSTLELGDSALYLCASSRAAVGTDTQYFGPGTRLTVL.

The chain links TRBV29-1 to TRBJ1-4, with D maybe TRBD1 (6 bases). CDR3 size: 13 residues. V lost 6 bases to trimming and J lost 3 bases, with 11 bases between them. Germline CDR1 is SQVTM and CDR2 is ANQGSEA. As DNA, the CDR3 is TGCAGCGTAACAGGGAGGGCTAATGAAAAACTGTTTTTT. Translated: CSVTGRANEKLFF.

The J gene is TRBJ1-1, the V gene TRBV6-5, with no clear D. CDR1 MNHEY and CDR2 SVGAGI come from the germline V gene. The V end lost 5 bases, the J end lost 0 bases, and 10 bases lay between the germline ends. The CDR3 extends over 14 amino acids. The CDR3 sequence: CASSLSGLNTEAFF. The CDR3 DNA sequence: TGTGCCAGCAGTCTATCGGGGTTGAACACTGAAGCTTTCTTT.

The chain links TRBV11-2 to TRBJ2-5; TRBD1 matches 7 bases. Germline V lookup: CDR1 SGHAT, CDR2 FQNNGV. The CDR3 has 14 amino acids. V shed 5 bases, J shed 2 bases, and the junction held 5 bases outside the gene matches. In DNA, the CDR3 is TGTGCCAGCAGCGCGAGACAGGGTCAAGAGACCCAGTACTTC. As protein: CASSARQGQETQYF.

The chain links TRBV6-2 or TRBV6-3 to TRBJ1-4; 8 nucleotides line up with TRBD1. Unmatched junction bases numbered 26, after V lost 4 bases and J lost 7 bases. The length of the CDR3 is 21 residues. The V gene's germline CDR1 is MNHEY and CDR2 SVGEGT. In DNA, the CDR3 is TGTGCCAGCAGTTCTTTCCCCCCTGGACAGGGTTTGGGGGTCAGGGCTGAAAAACTGTTTTTT. Its protein is CASSSFPPGQGLGVRAEKLFF.

This chain links TRBV15 with TRBJ2-3, with 9 bases fitting TRBD2. This CDR3 comprises 15 residues. J was trimmed by 6 bases and V by 3 bases; bases with no gene match: 7. Germline V gives CDR1 LNHNV, CDR2 YYDKDF (reference sequence). The DNA for the CDR3 is TGTGCCACCAGCAGTGGCGGGGGGGCCGAGGATACGCAGTATTTT. This encodes CATSSGGGAEDTQYF.

J is TRBJ2-2 and V is TRBV7-2; TRBD2 agrees at 13 bases. The V gene end was trimmed by 4 bases and the J gene end by 4 bases; junction bases not matched to a gene: 6. Germline V lookup: CDR1 SGHTA, CDR2 FQGNSA. CDR3 length equals 17 residues. CDR3 DNA sequence: TGTGCCAGCAGCTCATCCCGACTAGCGGGGGGCACCGGGGAGCTGTTTTTT. It encodes CASSSSRLAGGTGELFF.

J is TRBJ2-7 and V is TRBV27; 8 positions match TRBD2. This CDR3 contains 14 residues. Trimming took 4 bases from V and 5 from J; bases not matched to a gene: 7. Germline V gene sequence: CDR1 MNHEY, CDR2 SMNVEV (reference sequence). CDR3 amino acids: CASSSGGARDEQYF. The DNA of the CDR3 is TGTGCCAGCAGTTCGGGAGGGGCTAGGGACGAGCAGTACTTC.

The rearrangement uses TRBV5-6 and TRBJ2-6; D uncertain. The germline V gene has CDR1 SGHDT and CDR2 YYEEEE. Trimming removed 0 bases at V and 0 bases at J, with 7 bases between. This CDR3 has 16 residues. CDR3 loop: CASSLATSSGANVLTF. Written as DNA, the CDR3 is TGTGCCAGCAGCTTGGCGACAAGCTCTGGGGCCAACGTCCTGACTTTC.

CDR3 region: CASSGSGLAGTVFPYEQYF. In nucleotides, the CDR3 is TGTGCCAGCAGTGGATCGGGACTAGCGGGGACCGTTTTCCCCTACGAGCAGTACTTC. V is TRBV28 and J is TRBJ2-7, with TRBD2 matching over 13 bases. Germline assignment: CDR1 MDHEN and CDR2 SYDVKM. The CDR3 contains 19 residues. V shed 5 bases, J shed 2 bases, and the junction held 15 bases outside the gene matches.

The chain combines TRBV3-1 (or the pseudogene TRBV3-2) with TRBJ2-1; 11 bases line up with TRBD2. The CDR3 sequence is 15 residues long. V lost 5 bases to trimming and J lost 4 bases; unmatched junction nucleotides: 4. The germline V gene encodes CDR1 LGHDT and CDR2 YNNKEL (reference sequence). The CDR3 nucleotides read TGTGCCAGCAGCTCGACTAGCGGGATGTACAATGAGCAGTTCTTC. Encoded protein: CASSSTSGMYNEQFF.

This rearrangement joins TRBV5-1 to TRBJ2-5, with 13 bases lining up with TRBD2. The CDR3 contains 20 residues. With V trimmed by 1 base and J by 2 bases, 14 bases remained unmatched. The V gene's germline CDR1 is SGHRS and CDR2 YFSETQ. The CDR3 region is CASSLRSPGLAGSGQETQYF. For the CDR3, the DNA is TGCGCCAGCAGCTTGAGGTCACCGGGACTAGCGGGAAGTGGTCAAGAGACCCAGTACTTC.

This sequence joins TRBV3-1 (or the pseudogene TRBV3-2) and TRBJ2-7; D may be TRBD1 (5 bases). Germline lookup yields CDR1 LGHDT and CDR2 YNNKEL (reference sequence). The CDR3 is 14 amino acids. V gave up 3 bases and J gave up 5 bases, with 14 bases separating them. The CDR3 loop is CASSQKGSGHEQYF. CDR3 DNA sequence: TGTGCCAGCAGCCAGAAGGGTTCAGGGCACGAGCAGTACTTC.

The rearrangement links TRBV11-2 to TRBJ2-7; 9 positions agree with TRBD2. From germline, CDR1 is SGHAT and CDR2 FQNNGV. CDR3 size: 16 residues. V shed 4 bases, J shed 4 bases, and the junction held 11 bases outside the gene matches. The CDR3 loop reads CASSWAARGGRYEQYF. CDR3 nucleotides: TGTGCCAGCAGCTGGGCCGCGCGGGGGGGCCGGTACGAGCAGTACTTC.

Only one count was recorded for this clone. The rearrangement uses TRBV7-8 and TRBJ2-1; D is uncertain. Germline CDR1 and CDR2: SGHVS and FQNEAQ. This CDR3 is built from 16 residues. Between the trimmed V and J ends, which lost 1 base and 0 bases, there was a span of 10 bases. CDR3 loop: CASSLVARSSYNEQFF. CDR3 sequence (DNA): TGTGCCAGCAGCTTAGTGGCGCGGAGCTCCTACAATGAGCAGTTCTTC.

The chain carries TRBV5-1 and TRBJ2-1; 7 bases are a match to TRBD2. V trimming: 3 bases; J trimming: 5 bases; junction bases outside the gene matches: 5. CDR1 and CDR2 (germline): SGHRS, YFSETQ. This CDR3 is built from 14 residues. CDR3 residues: CASSWKSGNNEQFF. In DNA, the CDR3 is TGCGCCAGCAGCTGGAAGAGCGGGAACAATGAGCAGTTCTTC.

V usage is TRBV3-1 (or the pseudogene TRBV3-2) and J usage is TRBJ2-5; maybe TRBD1 (5 bases). Trimming pared 3 bases from V and 1 base from J, leaving 9 bases between. The CDR3 consists of 14 residues. Germline-derived CDR1 and CDR2 are LGHDT and YNNKEL (reference sequence). CDR3 sequence (DNA): TGTGCCAGCAGCCAGCAGGGATTCCAAGAGACCCAGTACTTC. Its protein is CASSQQGFQETQYF.

The V call is TRBV11-2, the J call TRBJ2-3, with unresolved D. Germline CDR1 and CDR2: SGHAT and FQNNGV. The V end lost 5 bases, the J end lost 3 bases, and 6 bases lay between the germline ends. The CDR3 extends over 12 amino acids. The CDR3 spells CASSKSTDTQYF. The CDR3 DNA reads as TGTGCCAGCAGCAAATCTACAGATACGCAGTATTTT.

J is TRBJ1-4 and V is TRBV15; 8 bases align to TRBD1. The CDR3 runs 15 residues. Per germline, CDR1 LNHNV and CDR2 YYDKDF (reference sequence). V dropped 0 bases and J dropped 8; count of bases not matched to a gene: 5. This CDR3 is CATSRDRGRQEKLFF. CDR3 DNA: TGTGCCACCAGCAGAGACAGGGGGCGGCAAGAAAAACTGTTTTTT.

The chain links TRBV6-2 or TRBV6-3 to TRBJ2-1, with no clear D. Germline V gene lookup returns CDR1 MNHEY and CDR2 SVGEGT. V lost 6 bases, J lost 8 bases, and 8 bases lay in between. This CDR3 has 11 residues. CDR3 coding DNA: TGTGCCAGCAGCTTAGCCCATGAGCAGTTCTTC. Amino acid sequence: CASSLAHEQFF.

The chain employs TRBV2 and TRBJ2-3, with a weak D call TRBD2 (6 bases). The length of the CDR3 is 13 residues. The germline V gene has CDR1 SNHLY and CDR2 FYNNEI. V lost 8 bases to trimming and J lost 3 bases, with 12 bases between them. This CDR3 reads CASGRENTDTQYF. For the CDR3, the DNA is TGTGCCAGCGGACGGGAGAATACAGATACGCAGTATTTT.

This chain connects TRBV5-4 to TRBJ2-7; TRBD2 matches 11 bases. The CDR3 totals 15 residues. Germline assignment: CDR1 SGHNT and CDR2 YYREEE (reference sequence). Trimming cost V 4 bases and J 4 bases; bases outside gene matches: 7. The CDR3 here is CASSDGLAGLYEQYF. In DNA form, the CDR3 reads TGTGCCAGCAGCGACGGACTAGCGGGCCTATACGAGCAGTACTTC.